The 9 T cell receptor beta chains below come from one sample, sequenced in a study of CD8+ T cells in alopecia areata. Treatment defined: oral pan-JAK inhibitor, 5-10 mg twice daily. TCR sequencing used cDNA made by reverse transcription of extracted RNA. Sequencing was performed with immunoSEQ multiplex PCR; in TCRdb, only in-frame clones are kept and a portion is missing. The profile covers 80,000 to 100,000 clones, with around 40% appearing a single time and more than 15% taken by the ten largest. This specimen was CD8+ T cells sorted from blood, taken at week 24, from a patient treated with tofacitinib. All receptors come from a human donor with alopecia areata.

This sequence joins TRBV9 and TRBJ2-2, with D tentatively TRBD1 or TRBD2 (5 bases each). Trimming shortened V by 1 base and J by 4 bases, and 11 bases separated the two germline ends. In germline, CDR1 is SGDLS, CDR2 YYNGEE. CDR3 size: 15 residues. CDR3 in amino acids: CASSVLRGATGELFF. The CDR3 bases are TGTGCCAGCAGCGTACTTAGGGGAGCCACCGGGGAGCTGTTTTTT.

The V gene is TRBV27, the J gene TRBJ2-1, with 7 nucleotides matching TRBD1. Germline V gene data show CDR1 as MNHEY and CDR2 as SMNVEV (reference sequence). CDR3 size: 13 residues. Trimming at V came to 3 bases and at J to 10 bases, leaving 6 bases not matched to a gene. CDR3 DNA sequence: TGTGCCAGCAGTTTGTCTGACAGGGTAGAGCAGTTCTTC. Translating gives CASSLSDRVEQFF.

V gene TRBV25-1 combines with J gene TRBJ1-1; D call uncertain. Germline values: CDR1 MGHDK, CDR2 SYGVNS. The V end was cut by 1 base, the J end by 6 bases, with 12 bases between. This CDR3 is 14 amino acids long. The CDR3 DNA follows: TGTGCCAGCAGTGAATTGGGCGTCGGATCTGAAGCTTTCTTT. Translation: CASSELGVGSEAFF.

The rearrangement joins TRBV25-1 to TRBJ1-1; a possible D gene is TRBD1 (6 bases). Germline CDR1 reads MGHDK; CDR2 reads SYGVNS. The CDR3 consists of 14 residues. The V end lost 6 bases, the J end lost 5 bases, and 16 bases lay between the germline ends. For the CDR3, the DNA is TGTGCCAGCAGGGACTCAGGGGTGCGTACTGAAGCTTTCTTT. It specifies CASRDSGVRTEAFF.

This clone showed up just once. The chain joins TRBV7-9 to TRBJ1-1; D unclear. V shed 0 bases and J shed 4 bases, with 3 bases lying between them. In germline, CDR1 is SEHNR, CDR2 FQNEAQ (reference sequence). The CDR3 runs 12 residues. The CDR3 spells CASSLALTEAFF. The CDR3 nucleotides read TGTGCCAGCAGCTTAGCACTCACTGAAGCTTTCTTT.

In its sample, this clone was seen a few times. The rearrangement joins TRBV14 to TRBJ1-4; D is unresolved. CDR1 is SGHDN, CDR2 FVKESK, per germline. CDR3 length equals 15 residues. Deletions cut 1 base from V and 1 base from J, with 7 bases between. The CDR3 DNA reads as TGTGCCAGCAGCCAAGCGATGGGAACTAATGAAAAACTGTTTTTT. Translated, it gives CASSQAMGTNEKLFF.

A few counts support this clone. The chain recombines TRBV27 with TRBJ2-7; tentative D call: TRBD2 (6 bases). The CDR3 is 14 amino acids. Germline loops: CDR1 MNHEY, CDR2 SMNVEV (reference sequence). V gave up 7 bases and J gave up 2 bases, with 15 bases separating them. CDR3: CASMVRGSTYEQYF. The CDR3 nucleotides are TGTGCCAGCATGGTCCGGGGGTCGACCTACGAGCAGTACTTC.

This clone has just a few counts. The rearrangement links TRBV30 to TRBJ2-7; TRBD1 agrees at 7 bases. After removal of 1 base from V and 6 bases from J, the junction contained 6 bases not matched to a gene. Germline V gene data show CDR1 as GTSNPN and CDR2 as SVGIG (reference sequence). The CDR3 has 13 residues. CDR3 protein: CAWSALYRGEQYF. DNA for the CDR3: TGTGCCTGGAGTGCCCTATACAGGGGCGAGCAGTACTTC.

The rearrangement uses TRBV5-1 and TRBJ2-3; D perhaps matches TRBD2 (6 bases). The germline V gene has CDR1 SGHRS and CDR2 YFSETQ. The V gene lost 5 bases and the J gene lost 2 bases, with 18 bases spanning the gap. The CDR3 covers 16 residues. The CDR3 is CASRHTPGLATDTQYF. CDR3 DNA: TGCGCCAGCAGACATACCCCGGGACTGGCCACAGATACGCAGTATTTT.